Each of the 24 T cell receptor beta chains below was sequenced from the same sample in a study of blood T cell repertoires in COVID-19. Repertoires were generated with immunoSEQ multiplex PCR, while TCRdb's copy carries only in-frame clones and drops some. This table has some 120,000 clones, roughly 84% appearing once. Source material: peripheral blood. These receptors originate from a woman in her 70s with acute or convalescent COVID-19.

The chain employs TRBV25-1 and TRBJ1-1; tentative D call: TRBD1 (6 bases). The V gene lost 6 bases and the J gene lost 7 bases, with 15 bases spanning the gap. CDR1 and CDR2 (germline): MGHDK, SYGVNS. This CDR3 comprises 13 residues. The chain's CDR3 is CASSSTGQREAFF. CDR3 nucleotides: TGTGCCAGCAGCTCCACCGGACAGCGTGAAGCTTTCTTT. Full variable domain (outside the CDR3, taken from reference TRBV25-1 and TRBJ1-1): EADIYQTPRYLVIGTGKKITLECSQTMGHDKMYWYQQDPGMELHLIHYSYGVNSTEKGDLSSESTVSRIRTEHFPLTLESARPSHTSQYLCASSSTGQREAFFGQGTRLTVV.

The chain couples TRBV28 to TRBJ2-2; TRBD2 is a possible D gene (5 bases). The CDR3 is 15 amino acids. From germline, CDR1 is MDHEN and CDR2 SYDVKM. V lost 4 bases and J 1 base, leaving 10 bases between the germline ends. The CDR3 DNA reads TGTGCCAGCAGTTACATAGCGCGGAACACCGGGGAGCTGTTTTTT. Protein product: CASSYIARNTGELFF.

The sample holds a few counts of this clone. J is TRBJ2-2 and V is TRBV5-4; D is possibly TRBD2 (5 bases). The germline V and J ends were trimmed by 4 bases and 7 bases, with 23 bases remaining between them. Germline CDR1 reads SGHNT; CDR2 reads YYREEE (reference sequence). The CDR3 loop spans 17 amino acids. Here the CDR3 reads CASSAQAGAYVGGELFF. The CDR3 DNA reads as TGTGCCAGCAGCGCCCAGGCGGGCGCGTATGTAGGCGGGGAGCTGTTTTTT.

J is TRBJ2-5 and V is TRBV29-1; possibly TRBD1 for D (6 bases). The ends were cut back, 3 bases at V and 5 bases at J, with 10 bases in the middle. CDR1 and CDR2 from the germline V gene are SQVTM and ANQGSEA. This CDR3 comprises 12 residues. The CDR3 loop reads CSVDHRAETQYF. CDR3 in DNA: TGCAGCGTTGACCACAGGGCCGAGACCCAGTACTTC.

This clone was recorded a few times. This sequence joins TRBV5-6 and TRBJ1-2; D remains ambiguous. The CDR3 has 13 residues. V was shortened by 2 bases and J by 6 bases, with 11 bases between the two germline ends. From germline, CDR1 is SGHDT and CDR2 YYEEEE. The CDR3 is CASSFSWADGYTF. The DNA of the CDR3 is TGTGCCAGCAGCTTTTCCTGGGCCGATGGCTACACCTTC. Supplemented by reference TRBV5-6 and TRBJ1-2, the full variable domain reads DAGVTQSPTHLIKTRGQQVTLRCSPKSGHDTVSWYQQALGQGPQFIFQYYEEEERQRGNFPDRFSGHQFPNYSSELNVNALLLGDSALYLCASSFSWADGYTFGSGTRLTVV.

The genes are TRBV12-3 or TRBV12-4 and TRBJ1-2; D not certain. V lost 8 bases to trimming and J lost 4 bases, with 14 bases between them. The CDR3 is 13 amino acids. The CDR3 loop is CASRRQNVYGYTF. CDR3 in DNA: TGTGCCAGCCGGAGGCAGAATGTCTATGGCTACACCTTC.

This clone came up a few times. The genes are TRBV5-8 and TRBJ1-6; D unclear. The germline V gene has CDR1 SGHTS and CDR2 YDEGEE. This CDR3 has 16 residues. The V end lost 4 bases, the J end lost 0 bases, and 11 bases lay between the germline ends. For the CDR3, the DNA is TGTGCCAGCAGCCACAGACCGACCTCCTATAATTCACCCCTCCACTTT. Translated, it gives CASSHRPTSYNSPLHF.

The rearrangement joins TRBV9 to TRBJ1-2; 7 bases line up with TRBD1. The CDR3 extends over 15 amino acids. V shed 4 bases and J 2 bases; nucleotides not matched to a gene: 8. Per the germline V gene, CDR1 is SGDLS and CDR2 is YYNGEE. In nucleotides, the CDR3 is TGTGCCAGCAGCCCCAGGGGGAGCCTCAACTATGGCTACACCTTC. Its protein is CASSPRGSLNYGYTF.

The rearrangement uses TRBV6-5 and TRBJ1-2; D remains ambiguous. Looked up from germline, CDR1 is MNHEY and CDR2 is SVGAGI. Trimming removed 5 bases at V and 8 bases at J, with 15 bases between. The CDR3 sequence is 13 residues long. The DNA for the CDR3 is TGTGCCAGCAGTCCCGACCAAATCAGGGGCTACACCTTC. This sequence encodes CASSPDQIRGYTF.

The rearrangement links TRBV3-1 (or the pseudogene TRBV3-2) to TRBJ1-1, with 8 bases identical to TRBD1. Trimming cost V 5 bases and J 11 bases; bases outside gene matches: 16. The CDR3 runs 15 residues. Germline assignment: CDR1 LGHDT and CDR2 YNNKEL (reference sequence). The CDR3: CASSTGQGGRVGAFF. The CDR3 DNA reads as TGTGCCAGCAGCACTGGACAGGGAGGGCGAGTTGGTGCTTTCTTT.

The chain employs TRBV28 and TRBJ2-3; D gene ambiguous. V dropped 2 bases and J dropped 1 base, with 7 bases sitting between them. Germline lookup yields CDR1 MDHEN and CDR2 SYDVKM. The CDR3 has 14 amino acids. CDR3 residues: CASSLGHRTDTQYF. CDR3 nucleotide sequence: TGTGCCAGCAGTTTAGGGCACCGCACAGATACGCAGTATTTT.

The J gene is TRBJ2-1, the V gene TRBV18; 11 bases are a match to TRBD2. CDR3 size: 15 residues. Looked up from germline, CDR1 is KGHSH and CDR2 is LQKENI. After removal of 4 bases from V and 5 bases from J, the junction contained 4 bases not matched to a gene. CDR3 region: CASSRGTSGNNEQFF. As DNA, the CDR3 is TGTGCCAGCTCACGGGGGACTAGCGGAAACAATGAGCAGTTCTTC.

This clone was observed once. This chain connects TRBV12-3 or TRBV12-4 to TRBJ1-2, with 7 bases lining up with TRBD1. Unmatched junction bases numbered 6, after V lost 5 bases and J lost 6 bases. The CDR3 runs to 13 residues. The CDR3 nucleotides read TGTGCCAGCAGTCTACAGGGGAAAAATGGCTACACCTTC. Translating gives CASSLQGKNGYTF.

The chain has TRBV10-3 and TRBJ2-7; the match to TRBD1 covers 9 bases. CDR1 and CDR2 from the germline V gene are ENHRY and SYGVKD. The V gene end was trimmed by 11 bases and the J gene end by 3 bases; junction bases not matched to a gene: 8. The CDR3 is 13 residues long. DNA for the CDR3: TGTGCCGCCCACAGGGGGCGGGACTACGAGCAGTACTTC. This gives the protein CAAHRGRDYEQYF.

The V call is TRBV9, the J call TRBJ1-3; D ambiguous. In germline, CDR1 is SGDLS, CDR2 YYNGEE. V was pared by 4 bases and J by 5 bases, with 10 bases between. The length of the CDR3 is 13 residues. The CDR3 bases are TGTGCCAGCAGCCCCCGGGGTCGAAACACCATATATTTT. Protein sequence: CASSPRGRNTIYF.

The chain couples TRBV10-3 to TRBJ1-3, with D possibly matching TRBD1 (5 bases). V lost 4 bases, J lost 3 bases, and 16 bases lay in between. The CDR3 covers 16 residues. Germline CDR1 and CDR2: ENHRY and SYGVKD. CDR3 loop: CAISGGQGVSGNTIYF. CDR3 DNA sequence: TGTGCCATCAGTGGTGGGCAGGGTGTCAGTGGAAACACCATATATTTT.

The rearrangement joins TRBV19 to TRBJ2-5; TRBD2 matches at 11 bases. Unmatched junction bases numbered 15, after V lost 4 bases and J lost 2 bases. Per germline, CDR1 LNHDA and CDR2 SQIVND (reference sequence). CDR3 size: 19 residues. The CDR3 loop is CASSSRYRSGRAPQETQYF. CDR3 sequence (DNA): TGTGCCAGTAGTAGTCGTTATCGTAGCGGGAGGGCCCCTCAAGAGACCCAGTACTTC.

The rearrangement uses TRBV10-3 and TRBJ1-1; 7 positions agree with TRBD1. V shed 6 bases and J 6 bases; nucleotides not matched to a gene: 13. The CDR3 extends over 15 amino acids. Germline CDR1 and CDR2: ENHRY and SYGVKD. In DNA, the CDR3 is TGTGCCATCAGGGGGGACAGAGGGTATCGGGCTGAAGCTTTCTTT. It yields the protein CAIRGDRGYRAEAFF.

Concerning this clone: This specimen includes other DNA sequences encoding the same CDR3. The CDR3 here is CASSPTGNTEAFF. CDR3 coding DNA: TGTGCCAGCAGCCCTACAGGGAACACTGAAGCTTTCTTT. V gene TRBV3-1 (or the pseudogene TRBV3-2) combines with J gene TRBJ1-1, with D possibly being TRBD1 (5 bases). This CDR3 spans 13 amino acids. The germline V gene has CDR1 LGHDT and CDR2 YNNKEL (reference sequence). Trimming left V 4 bases short and J 1 base short, with 7 bases between.

V gene TRBV6-5 combines with J gene TRBJ2-7, with a possible D match to TRBD1 (5 bases). Looked up from germline, CDR1 is MNHEY and CDR2 is SVGAGI. Trimming left V 3 bases short and J 0 bases short, with 9 bases between. The CDR3 covers 14 residues. CDR3 in amino acids: CASSYWQGSYEQYF. DNA of the CDR3: TGTGCCAGCAGTTATTGGCAGGGCTCCTACGAGCAGTACTTC.

The chain couples TRBV29-1 to TRBJ2-1; D is ambiguous. The CDR3 extends over 12 amino acids. Germline V gene sequence: CDR1 SQVTM, CDR2 ANQGSEA. V dropped 7 bases and J dropped 2 bases, with 9 bases sitting between them. DNA of the CDR3: TGCAGCGCCGAGGTTCCCTACAATGAGCAGTTCTTC. It codes for CSAEVPYNEQFF.

The chain recombines TRBV5-1 with TRBJ2-2; the match to TRBD2 covers 13 bases. Germline V gene lookup returns CDR1 SGHRS and CDR2 YFSETQ. The CDR3 covers 16 residues. V dropped 2 bases and J dropped 5; count of bases not matched to a gene: 3. Here the CDR3 reads CASSFGLAGETGELFF. The CDR3 DNA reads TGCGCCAGCAGCTTCGGACTAGCGGGAGAAACCGGGGAGCTGTTTTTT.

This chain joins TRBV9 and TRBJ1-1, with 7 bases identical to TRBD1. V dropped 3 bases and J dropped 4; count of bases not matched to a gene: 9. The CDR3 has 15 amino acids. Germline V lookup: CDR1 SGDLS, CDR2 YYNGEE. In DNA form, the CDR3 reads TGTGCCAGCAGCGGGGTGACAGGGTACGGCACTGAAGCTTTCTTT. Amino acid sequence: CASSGVTGYGTEAFF.

The rearrangement uses TRBV2 and TRBJ2-7; possibly TRBD1 for D (5 bases). CDR1 SNHLY and CDR2 FYNNEI come from the germline V gene. V lost 7 bases, J lost 2 bases, and 18 bases lay in between. The CDR3 is 15 residues long. The CDR3 sequence: CASTVGQGQTYEQYF. The CDR3 DNA reads TGTGCCAGCACAGTGGGGCAGGGTCAAACCTACGAGCAGTACTTC. The full variable domain, with the rest looked up from reference TRBV2 and TRBJ2-7, is EPEVTQTPSHQVTQMGQEVILRCVPISNHLYFYWYRQILGQKVEFLVSFYNNEISEKSEIFDDQFSVERPDGSNFTLKIRSTKLEDSAMYFCASTVGQGQTYEQYFGPGTRLTVT.